This passage covers 13 T cell receptor beta chains from one sample sequenced in a study of blood T cell repertoires in COVID-19. Some clones are missing from TCRdb's copy, which holds only in-frame ones; the method was immunoSEQ multiplex PCR. The sample lists hundreds of thousands of clones; approximately 86% were seen once. The source material was PBMCs or T cells enriched from blood (not recorded which). The receptors derive from a woman aged 25 to 39 who had been exposed to COVID-19.

The chain links TRBV12-3 or TRBV12-4 to TRBJ1-2, with D tentatively TRBD1 (6 bases). The ends were cut back, 7 bases at V and 3 bases at J, with 12 bases in the middle. This CDR3 contains 13 residues. CDR3 loop: CASKLQGYYGYTF. The CDR3 DNA is TGTGCCAGCAAATTACAGGGCTACTATGGCTACACCTTC.

The rearrangement links TRBV5-1 to TRBJ1-2, with D perhaps TRBD1 (5 bases). The ends were cut back, 0 bases at V and 4 bases at J, with 10 bases in the middle. CDR1 is SGHRS and CDR2 is YFSETQ in the germline V gene. The CDR3 consists of 14 residues. The CDR3 DNA reads as TGCGCCAGCAGCTTGGGACAGACCATCTATGGCTACACCTTC. This gives the protein CASSLGQTIYGYTF. The full variable domain, its missing parts supplied by reference TRBV5-1 and TRBJ1-2, is KAGVTQTPRYLIKTRGQQVTLSCSPISGHRSVSWYQQTPGQGLQFLFEYFSETQRNKGNFPGRFSGRQFSNSRSEMNVSTLELGDSALYLCASSLGQTIYGYTFGSGTRLTVV.

The chain carries TRBV2 and TRBJ2-5, with a possible D match to TRBD2 (6 bases). Germline V gene sequence: CDR1 SNHLY, CDR2 FYNNEI. V was shortened by 4 bases and J by 5 bases, with 17 bases between the two germline ends. CDR3 size: 15 residues. The CDR3 nucleotides are TGTGCCAGCAGTGGAACGACGGGAGCTCGGGAGACCCAGTACTTC. Protein: CASSGTTGARETQYF.

J is TRBJ2-1 and V is TRBV19; 16 bases align to TRBD2. The V and J ends lost 6 bases and 4 bases, in that order; junction bases with no gene match: 18. The CDR3 contains 21 residues. Germline V gives CDR1 LNHDA, CDR2 SQIVND (reference sequence). CDR3 sequence: CASRNFRRGLAGGIGYNEQFF. CDR3 sequence (DNA): TGTGCCAGTAGAAATTTTAGAAGGGGACTAGCGGGGGGGATCGGTTACAATGAGCAGTTCTTC.

The genes are TRBV19 and TRBJ1-1; no reliable D call. Germline CDR1 LNHDA, CDR2 SQIVND (reference sequence). The CDR3 length is 13 residues. The V gene lost 4 bases and the J gene lost 1 base, with 7 bases spanning the gap. CDR3 in DNA: TGTGCCAGTAGTACCCGACAGAACACTGAAGCTTTCTTT. Its protein product is CASSTRQNTEAFF.

V is TRBV15 and J is TRBJ2-1; 13 bases are a match to TRBD2. The CDR3 has 16 residues. V trimming: 4 bases; J trimming: 9 bases; junction bases outside the gene matches: 9. Looked up from germline, CDR1 is LNHNV and CDR2 is YYDKDF (reference sequence). CDR3 nucleotide sequence: TGTGCCACCAGCAAGGGACTAGCGGGGACCAGGAGTGAGCAGTTCTTC. Translation: CATSKGLAGTRSEQFF.

The V and J genes are TRBV11-2 and TRBJ2-1, with D hard to call. Germline values: CDR1 SGHAT, CDR2 FQNNGV. Deletions cut 1 base from V and 7 bases from J, with 17 bases between. The CDR3 totals 16 residues. CDR3 amino acids: CASSLVGQVWNNEQFF. The CDR3 region has the DNA TGTGCCAGCAGCTTAGTTGGGCAGGTTTGGAATAATGAGCAGTTCTTC.

The chain carries TRBV19 and TRBJ1-1, with D unresolved. Between the trimmed V and J ends, which lost 4 bases and 7 bases, there was a span of 19 bases. The CDR3 length is 15 residues. Germline assignment: CDR1 LNHDA and CDR2 SQIVND (reference sequence). CDR3 DNA sequence: TGTGCCAGTAGTAATTACGGTGTGTTTTTGAGTGAAGCTTTCTTT. Its translation: CASSNYGVFLSEAFF.

V usage is TRBV6-5 and J usage is TRBJ1-2, with D possibly being TRBD1 (5 bases). Germline assignment: CDR1 MNHEY and CDR2 SVGAGI. Deletions cut 5 bases from V and 4 bases from J, with 17 bases between. This CDR3 region has 15 residues. The CDR3 sequence: CASSLLPGGGYGYTF. CDR3 coding DNA: TGTGCCAGCAGTCTCCTTCCGGGGGGAGGCTATGGCTACACCTTC.

V usage is TRBV19 and J usage is TRBJ2-7; D is undetermined. V was shortened by 1 base and J by 5 bases, with 15 bases between the two germline ends. Germline CDR1 and CDR2: LNHDA and SQIVND (reference sequence). The CDR3 totals 15 residues. The DNA of the CDR3 is TGTGCCAGTAGTATAGGAGGCAGAAGCCTCAACGAGCAGTACTTC. Translated: CASSIGGRSLNEQYF.

The rearrangement uses TRBV19 and TRBJ1-1; 8 bases fit TRBD1. Per germline, CDR1 LNHDA and CDR2 SQIVND (reference sequence). After removal of 0 bases from V and 10 bases from J, the junction contained 4 bases not matched to a gene. The CDR3 has 13 residues. CDR3 protein: CASSIDTGGRAFF. The CDR3 DNA sequence: TGTGCCAGTAGTATAGATACAGGGGGGAGAGCTTTCTTT.

The CDR3 DNA sequence: TGCGCCAGCGGGGGGGCCTCGACAGGGGTTCGGCAGCCCCAGCATTTT. Protein: CASGGASTGVRQPQHF. The rearrangement uses TRBV5-1 and TRBJ1-5; 8 bases match TRBD1. From germline, CDR1 is SGHRS and CDR2 YFSETQ. This CDR3 spans 16 amino acids. V dropped 7 bases and J dropped 7; count of bases not matched to a gene: 16.

The chain uses TRBV10-3 and TRBJ1-1, with 8 bases fitting TRBD1. The ends lost 0 bases at V and 0 bases at J; junction bases unmatched: 9. The CDR3 sequence is 18 residues long. From germline, CDR1 is ENHRY and CDR2 SYGVKD. In DNA form, the CDR3 reads TGTGCCATCAGTGAGTCGGGCAGGGGGCTCTTCATGAACACTGAAGCTTTCTTT. This codes for CAISESGRGLFMNTEAFF.